This is a list of T cell receptor beta chains from one sample in a study of regulatory T cells in long-lasting Graves disease. TCRdb independently ran MiXCR on the multiplex PCR reads; one entry per CDR3 protein. The sample yields more than 650,000 distinct CDR3 sequences, about 32% seen once. The material was peripheral blood mononuclear cells (PBMCs), obtained when the disease was refractory, from a patient treated with antithyroid drugs. These receptors originate from a female donor with Graves disease. CDR3s include the opening cysteine and the closing phenylalanine or tryptophan. Each record gives: J gene, V gene, D gene, clone size, CDR3 DNA, CDR3 protein. D genes are given only for firm matches. Where a row states a size, it is once, few, many or the class of an expanded clone; other rows omit it.

J gene: TRBJ1-1; V gene: TRBV7-3; D gene: NA; clone size: NA; CDR3 DNA: TGTGCCAGCAGACTTAATGCCGCTACCTGGGGTGAAGCTTTCTTT; CDR3 protein: CASRLNAATWGEAFF
J gene: TRBJ1-1; V gene: TRBV20-1; D gene: NA; clone size: NA; CDR3 DNA: TGCAGTGCTACACCGGGACGGACGTGGGCGAACACTGAAGCTTTCTTT; CDR3 protein: CSATPGRTWANTEAFF
J gene: TRBJ1-2; V gene: TRBV24-1; D gene: TRBD1; clone size: few; CDR3 DNA: TGTGCCACCAGTGAGGGGGACAGGAAGCAACGTGGCTACACCTTC; CDR3 protein: CATSEGDRKQRGYTF
J gene: TRBJ1-5; V gene: TRBV6-5; D gene: NA; clone size: NA; CDR3 DNA: TGTGCCAGCAGTTACTTAAGACTACTTAGCAATCAGCCCCAGCATTTT; CDR3 protein: CASSYLRLLSNQPQHF
J gene: TRBJ2-7; V gene: TRBV7-9; D gene: NA; clone size: NA; CDR3 DNA: TGTGCCAGCCGAGACCAGGGACAACCCTACGAGCAGTACTTC; CDR3 protein: CASRDQGQPYEQYF
J gene: TRBJ2-5; V gene: TRBV7-7; D gene: NA; clone size: few; CDR3 DNA: TGTGCTAGCAGCTTAGCGAGGACGCTCCAAGAGACCCAGTACTTC; CDR3 protein: CASSLARTLQETQYF
J gene: TRBJ1-2; V gene: TRBV3-1; D gene: NA; clone size: few; CDR3 DNA: TGTGCCAGCAGCCCTTCTGGAGGAGGCTACACCTTC; CDR3 protein: CASSPSGGGYTF
J gene: TRBJ1-5; V gene: TRBV20-1; D gene: TRBD1; clone size: NA; CDR3 DNA: TGCAGTGCCCAGAGGCGGGACAGTTATAGCAATCAGCCCCAGCATTTT; CDR3 protein: CSAQRRDSYSNQPQHF
J gene: TRBJ1-2; V gene: TRBV27; D gene: TRBD1; clone size: few; CDR3 DNA: TGTGCCAGCAGTGGGGGACAGGGAATAAACTATGGCTACACCTTC; CDR3 protein: CASSGGQGINYGYTF
J gene: TRBJ2-3; V gene: TRBV6-5; D gene: NA; clone size: NA; CDR3 DNA: TGTGCCAGAGTAGGGGGGTACTTCACAGATACGCAGTATTTT; CDR3 protein: CARVGGYFTDTQYF
J gene: TRBJ1-2; V gene: TRBV29-1; D gene: NA; clone size: NA; CDR3 DNA: TGCAGCGTTGAACCCCCAAGCGGGAAAAACTATGGCTACACCTTC; CDR3 protein: CSVEPPSGKNYGYTF
J gene: TRBJ1-2; V gene: TRBV6-9; D gene: NA; clone size: few; CDR3 DNA: TGTGCCAGCAGTTACGGAATCCCGGGACGGAAGTATGGCTACACCTTC; CDR3 protein: CASSYGIPGRKYGYTF
J gene: TRBJ1-2; V gene: TRBV6-1; D gene: TRBD1; clone size: NA; CDR3 DNA: TGTGCCAGCACTACCGCGACAGGGAGTTGGAACTATGGCTACACCTTC; CDR3 protein: CASTTATGSWNYGYTF
J gene: TRBJ1-1; V gene: TRBV2; D gene: TRBD1; clone size: many; CDR3 DNA: TGTGCCAGAAGGACAGGGAATTTGAACACTGAAGCTTTCTTT; CDR3 protein: CARRTGNLNTEAFF
J gene: TRBJ2-7; V gene: TRBV7-6; D gene: NA; clone size: NA; CDR3 DNA: TGTGCCAGCAGCTTAGCGCCGGGACAAGCCTACGAGCAGTACTTC; CDR3 protein: CASSLAPGQAYEQYF
J gene: TRBJ1-2; V gene: TRBV10-3; D gene: NA; clone size: NA; CDR3 DNA: TGTGTCATCAGTGACCGAAGGGGGGAATATGGCTACACCTTC; CDR3 protein: CVISDRRGEYGYTF
J gene: TRBJ1-2; V gene: TRBV7-2; D gene: TRBD1; clone size: NA; CDR3 DNA: TGTGCCAGCAGCTTAGAAGTTGGGCGACAGGGGAACTATGGCTACACCTTC; CDR3 protein: CASSLEVGRQGNYGYTF
J gene: TRBJ1-3; V gene: TRBV9; D gene: NA; clone size: few; CDR3 DNA: TGTGCCAGCAGCGCTCTAGAAGTTATCTCCTCTGGAAACACCATATATTTT; CDR3 protein: CASSALEVISSGNTIYF
J gene: TRBJ1-5; V gene: TRBV6-2/TRBV6-3; D gene: NA; clone size: NA; CDR3 DNA: TGTGCCAGCAGTTACTCGGAGCCGGAGAATCAGCCCCAGCATTTT; CDR3 protein: CASSYSEPENQPQHF
J gene: TRBJ2-2; V gene: TRBV3-1; D gene: NA; clone size: few; CDR3 DNA: TGTGCCAGCAGCGCCGGGCACGCGGTCGACACCGGGGAGCTGTTTTTT; CDR3 protein: CASSAGHAVDTGELFF
J gene: TRBJ1-1; V gene: TRBV14; D gene: NA; clone size: NA; CDR3 DNA: TGTGCCAGCAGCGAGCAGGTTACGAACACTGAAGCTTTCTTT; CDR3 protein: CASSEQVTNTEAFF
J gene: TRBJ2-7; V gene: TRBV10-3; D gene: NA; clone size: few; CDR3 DNA: TGTGCCATCAGTGAGTCGAAACACAGCTCCTACGAGCAGTACTTC; CDR3 protein: CAISESKHSSYEQYF
J gene: TRBJ1-1; V gene: TRBV6-1; D gene: TRBD1; clone size: NA; CDR3 DNA: TGTGCCAGCAGTCCAGGGGGCGCGAGCACTGAAGCTTTCTTT; CDR3 protein: CASSPGGASTEAFF
J gene: TRBJ1-1; V gene: TRBV28; D gene: NA; clone size: many; CDR3 DNA: TGTGCCAGCAGCTTATTAAAGGGGTTTGAAGCTTTCTTT; CDR3 protein: CASSLLKGFEAFF
J gene: TRBJ2-7; V gene: TRBV3-1; D gene: NA; clone size: NA; CDR3 DNA: TGTGCCAGCAGCCAAGAGCGGACCCCCCGGGAGCAGTACTTC; CDR3 protein: CASSQERTPREQYF
J gene: TRBJ1-3; V gene: TRBV12-3/TRBV12-4; D gene: NA; clone size: many; CDR3 DNA: TGTGCCAGCAGTTTAGTGGGCTCTGGAAACACCATATATTTT; CDR3 protein: CASSLVGSGNTIYF
J gene: TRBJ2-3; V gene: TRBV29-1; D gene: NA; clone size: NA; CDR3 DNA: TGCAGCGTTGCCGAGAATACGCAGTATTTT; CDR3 protein: CSVAENTQYF
J gene: TRBJ1-2; V gene: TRBV28; D gene: NA; clone size: many; CDR3 DNA: TGTGCCAGCAGTTGGGCGGGGAACAACTATGGCTACACCTTC; CDR3 protein: CASSWAGNNYGYTF
J gene: TRBJ1-5; V gene: TRBV19; D gene: TRBD1; clone size: NA; CDR3 DNA: TGTGCCAGTAGTATCTCCGGGGCCAGGGGGATTTTGAAAAGCAATCAGCCCCAGCATTTT; CDR3 protein: CASSISGARGILKSNQPQHF
J gene: TRBJ1-1; V gene: TRBV25-1; D gene: NA; clone size: few; CDR3 DNA: TGTGCCAGCAGTGAAGATAAGATGATGAACACTGAAGCTTTCTTT; CDR3 protein: CASSEDKMMNTEAFF
J gene: TRBJ1-1; V gene: TRBV5-1; D gene: NA; clone size: NA; CDR3 DNA: TGCGCCAGCACCACTGGAGGCAGTGGGCCCATGAACACTGAAGCTTTCTTT; CDR3 protein: CASTTGGSGPMNTEAFF
J gene: TRBJ1-5; V gene: TRBV15; D gene: NA; clone size: few; CDR3 DNA: TGTGCCACCAGCAGAGATCGGGCGAGCAATCAGCCCCAGCATTTT; CDR3 protein: CATSRDRASNQPQHF
J gene: TRBJ1-4; V gene: TRBV6-1; D gene: NA; clone size: NA; CDR3 DNA: TGTGCCAGCGGATCTCTTTTGGGCGCAACTAATGAAAAACTGTTTTTT; CDR3 protein: CASGSLLGATNEKLFF
J gene: TRBJ2-7; V gene: TRBV28; D gene: TRBD2; clone size: NA; CDR3 DNA: TGTGCCAGCAGCCCGGTTTCAGCGGGATGGGTGTACGAGCAGTACTTC; CDR3 protein: CASSPVSAGWVYEQYF
J gene: TRBJ1-1; V gene: TRBV19; D gene: NA; clone size: NA; CDR3 DNA: TGTGCCAGTAGTACGGACACGGACACTGAAGCTTTCTTT; CDR3 protein: CASSTDTDTEAFF
J gene: TRBJ1-2; V gene: TRBV12-3/TRBV12-4; D gene: NA; clone size: many; CDR3 DNA: TGTGCCAGCAGCTTGACAGTCGCTAATGGCTACACCTTC; CDR3 protein: CASSLTVANGYTF
J gene: TRBJ2-7; V gene: TRBV6-5; D gene: NA; clone size: NA; CDR3 DNA: TGTGCCAGCAGTTACGAGCGCTACGAGCAGTACTTC; CDR3 protein: CASSYERYEQYF
J gene: TRBJ1-2; V gene: TRBV11-2; D gene: NA; clone size: many; CDR3 DNA: TGTGCCAGCAGCTTAGATTCAGGAGACTATGGCTACACCTTC; CDR3 protein: CASSLDSGDYGYTF
J gene: TRBJ2-7; V gene: TRBV6-5; D gene: TRBD1; clone size: few; CDR3 DNA: TGTGCCAGCAGTTACTCGGGCGCCGGGACAGGGGGCTACGAGCAGTACTTC; CDR3 protein: CASSYSGAGTGGYEQYF